Listed below are T cell receptor beta chains from one sample, sequenced in a study of spatial heterogeneity in lung cancer. TCRdb recomputed calls from the 5' RACE reads with MiXCR, one row per CDR3 protein. This sample has about 82,000 distinct CDR3 sequences; 10% to 15% occur once, and the top ten carry 4.6%. The sample consisted of PBMCs, taken at surgery. All receptors come from a male donor with early-stage non-small cell lung cancer. The CDR3 runs from the conserved cysteine through the conserved F or W. The order of the fields is D gene, J gene, clone size, V gene, CDR3 DNA, CDR3 protein. D genes are given only for firm matches. Size is stated for part of the rows, as once, few or many counts, or as a class when the clone is expanded.

D gene: .
J gene: TRBJ1-4
clone size: .
V gene: TRBV7-9
CDR3 DNA: TGTGCCAGCAGCCAGCCCAACGAGGGTGGGCTGTTTTTT
CDR3 protein: CASSQPNEGGLFF

D gene: TRBD1
J gene: TRBJ1-4
clone size: few
V gene: TRBV7-9
CDR3 DNA: TGTGCCAGCAGCTTCGAGACAGGGAATGAAAAACTGTTTTTT
CDR3 protein: CASSFETGNEKLFF

D gene: .
J gene: TRBJ1-1
clone size: many
V gene: TRBV30
CDR3 DNA: TGTGCCTGGAGTGTAAAAGGCACGGGGAACACTGAAGCTTTCTTT
CDR3 protein: CAWSVKGTGNTEAFF

D gene: .
J gene: TRBJ1-1
clone size: many
V gene: TRBV5-4
CDR3 DNA: TGTGCCAGCAGCTTTCGGGGCTCCTCTGAAGCTTTCTTT
CDR3 protein: CASSFRGSSEAFF

D gene: .
J gene: TRBJ2-1
clone size: few
V gene: TRBV30
CDR3 DNA: TGTGCCTGGGGGGGGTTCTACAATGAGCAGTTCTTC
CDR3 protein: CAWGGFYNEQFF

D gene: .
J gene: TRBJ1-2
clone size: .
V gene: TRBV7-9
CDR3 DNA: TGTGCCAGCAGCTTAATCCGGGCGGAAGGCTACACCTTC
CDR3 protein: CASSLIRAEGYTF

D gene: TRBD1
J gene: TRBJ2-7
clone size: .
V gene: TRBV20-1
CDR3 DNA: TGCAGTGGGACCGGGACAGGGACCTACGAGCAGTACTTC
CDR3 protein: CSGTGTGTYEQYF

D gene: TRBD1
J gene: TRBJ2-7
clone size: few
V gene: TRBV9
CDR3 DNA: TGTGCCAGCAGCGCCACCGGGACAGGGGGCAACGAGCAGTACTTC
CDR3 protein: CASSATGTGGNEQYF

D gene: .
J gene: TRBJ2-3
clone size: .
V gene: TRBV5-6
CDR3 DNA: TGTGCCAGCAGCTTAGCAGGCAATCCTAGCACAGATACGCAGTATTTT
CDR3 protein: CASSLAGNPSTDTQYF

D gene: .
J gene: TRBJ2-4
clone size: few
V gene: TRBV29-1
CDR3 DNA: TGCAGCGTTGAGCACGGGGGAGTGGAATACTTC
CDR3 protein: CSVEHGGVEYF